Shown below are 31 T cell receptor beta chains from a single sample sequenced in a study of T cells after yellow fever vaccination. TCRdb reanalysed the 5' RACE reads using MiXCR and keeps one entry per CDR3 protein. Seen here are about 220,000 distinct CDR3 sequences, roughly 3% observed once, and the top ten hold under 3.5%. The sequencing used CD4+ T cells sorted from PBMCs, collected 10 days after the yellow fever booster vaccination. All receptors come from a man between 18 and 35 years old who received the YFV17D yellow fever vaccine.

The J gene is TRBJ2-3, the V gene TRBV7-3; no firm D call. CDR3 size: 13 residues. Per germline, CDR1 SGHTA and CDR2 FQGTGA. V dropped 7 bases and J dropped 0 bases, with 8 bases sitting between them. The CDR3: CASTGDSTDTQYF. Here the CDR3 DNA reads TGTGCCAGCACTGGGGATAGCACAGATACGCAGTATTTT.

The gene calls are TRBV12-3 or TRBV12-4 and TRBJ2-3; D might be TRBD2 (6 bases). Trimming removed 6 bases from V and 6 bases from J, with 16 bases in between. This CDR3 spans 14 amino acids. The CDR3 loop is CASSPGGFGDTQYF. The CDR3 coding sequence is TGTGCCAGCAGCCCTGGGGGGTTTGGGGATACGCAGTATTTT.

The CDR3 region is CASSSSLAWSNQPQHF. The CDR3 region has the DNA TGTGCCAGCAGCTCAAGTCTCGCTTGGAGCAATCAGCCCCAGCATTTT. This rearrangement joins TRBV7-8 to TRBJ1-5; unclear D gene. V was shortened by 4 bases and J by 1 base, with 14 bases between the two germline ends. This CDR3 region has 16 residues. Germline CDR1 SGHVS, CDR2 FQNEAQ.

This clonotype was picked up many times. CDR3 nucleotide sequence: TGTGCCAGCAGCGTTACGGGGCAGTCACCCCTCCACTTT. This sequence encodes CASSVTGQSPLHF. This chain uses TRBV7-9 with TRBJ1-6; maybe TRBD1 (5 bases). The CDR3 sequence is 13 residues long. Germline V gives CDR1 SEHNR, CDR2 FQNEAQ (reference sequence). V was shortened by 5 bases and J by 10 bases, with 12 bases between the two germline ends.

V is TRBV21-1 and J is TRBJ2-7. TRBV21-1 is listed as a pseudogene. This CDR3 spans 14 amino acids. CDR3 sequence (DNA): TGTGCCAGCAGCAATCCCCGAAAGATTGGTGGGCAGTACGTC. Its protein product is CASSNPRKIGGQYV.

This clonotype was counted only a few times. V gene TRBV5-1 combines with J gene TRBJ1-5; possible D gene TRBD1, 6 bases. Germline V gene sequence: CDR1 SGHRS, CDR2 YFSETQ. CDR3 length: 14 amino acids. Trimming left V 4 bases short and J 5 bases short, with 13 bases between. The CDR3 region has the DNA TGCGCCAGCAGCCCACGCCCAGGGGATCAGCCCCAGCATTTT. This sequence encodes CASSPRPGDQPQHF. The full variable domain, in which reference TRBV5-1 and TRBJ1-5 provide the parts outside the CDR3, is KAGVTQTPRYLIKTRGQQVTLSCSPISGHRSVSWYQQTPGQGLQFLFEYFSETQRNKGNFPGRFSGRQFSNSRSEMNVSTLELGDSALYLCASSPRPGDQPQHFGDGTRLSIL.

This clonotype has at least ten counts. The chain recombines TRBV10-3 with TRBJ2-7; D is uncertain. V lost 2 bases, J lost 0 bases, and 5 bases lay in between. The CDR3 has 13 amino acids. The germline V gene has CDR1 ENHRY and CDR2 SYGVKD. Here the CDR3 DNA reads TGTGCCATCAGTGAGGGGGTCTCCTACGAGCAGTACTTC. It yields the protein CAISEGVSYEQYF.

In its sample, this clonotype was seen a few times. V gene TRBV4-3 combines with J gene TRBJ1-1; D remains unclear. Germline CDR1 is LGHNA and CDR2 is YSLEER. The CDR3 is made up of 17 amino acids. The V and J ends lost 0 bases and 1 base respectively, with 15 bases between them. The CDR3 DNA follows: TGCGCCAGCAGCCAAGATGTGGCCCGTACCCCGAACACTGAAGCTTTCTTT. Protein: CASSQDVARTPNTEAFF.

This clonotype has only a few counts. The CDR3 sequence is CSAGRGTGEQTQYF. The CDR3 DNA reads TGCAGTGCTGGGCGAGGGACAGGGGAACAGACCCAGTACTTC. This chain uses TRBV20-1 with TRBJ2-5; 10 bases map to TRBD1. CDR1 and CDR2 (germline): DFQATT, SNEGSKA (reference sequence). Unmatched junction bases numbered 9, after V lost 5 bases and J lost 6 bases. This CDR3 has 14 amino acids.

This clonotype has a count of ten or more. The V and J genes are TRBV7-8 and TRBJ1-3; D is undetermined. CDR3 size: 18 residues. Deletions cut 5 bases from V and 2 bases from J, with 22 bases between. Germline loops: CDR1 SGHVS, CDR2 FQNEAQ. This CDR3 is CASSPVLRSLGAGNTIYF. Written as DNA, the CDR3 is TGTGCCAGCAGCCCTGTACTGCGCAGTCTAGGCGCTGGAAACACCATATATTTT.

Many counts were recorded for this clonotype. The gene calls are TRBV4-3 and TRBJ2-5; TRBD1 might be the D (6 bases). Trimming took off 6 bases at V and 0 bases at J, with 17 bases between the two ends. There are 16 residues in the CDR3. The V gene's germline CDR1 is LGHNA and CDR2 YSLEER. CDR3: CASSHAPYRDQETQYF. In DNA form, the CDR3 reads TGCGCCAGCAGTCATGCGCCCTACAGGGACCAAGAGACCCAGTACTTC.

The table lists this clonotype with many counts. The chain carries TRBV5-1 and TRBJ2-7; 10 bases match TRBD1. Germline V gene data show CDR1 as SGHRS and CDR2 as YFSETQ. This CDR3 contains 15 residues. Losses at the gene ends were 0 bases for V and 2 bases for J; bases not matched to a gene: 2. The CDR3 loop is CASSLVGQGAYEQYF. Here the CDR3 DNA reads TGCGCCAGCAGCTTGGTAGGACAGGGGGCCTACGAGCAGTACTTC.

This clonotype has more than one count but fewer than ten. The rearrangement links TRBV7-8 to TRBJ2-3; 12 bases match TRBD2. Germline CDR1 and CDR2: SGHVS and FQNEAQ. V shed 4 bases, J shed 1 base, and the junction held 9 bases outside the gene matches. The length of the CDR3 is 18 residues. The CDR3 nucleotides read TGTGCCAGCAGCTCACCTAGCGGGGGGGGGGCCCGCACAGATACGCAGTATTTT. This codes for CASSSPSGGGARTDTQYF.

There are many counts of this clonotype. This chain joins TRBV5-1 and TRBJ1-2; 9 positions match TRBD1. The germline V gene encodes CDR1 SGHRS and CDR2 YFSETQ. CDR3 length: 16 residues. V was clipped by 4 bases and J by 4 bases; unmatched bases: 11. The CDR3 loop reads CASSPGQDRGVYGYTF. The CDR3 DNA reads TGCGCCAGCAGCCCCGGACAGGACAGGGGTGTCTATGGCTACACCTTC.

This clonotype has at least ten counts. The V and J genes are TRBV6-5 and TRBJ2-5; D unclear. Germline V CDR1 and CDR2: MNHEY, SVGAGI. The CDR3 is made up of 15 amino acids. Trimming pared 2 bases from V and 4 bases from J, leaving 14 bases between. The CDR3 nucleotides read TGTGCCAGCAGTTACAGGACGGGTGGGATAGAGACCCAGTACTTC. This gives the protein CASSYRTGGIETQYF.

This clonotype was detected ten times or more. In DNA form, the CDR3 reads TGTGCCAGCTCGCCGTCTCAAATTTACGAGCAGTACGTC. It encodes CASSPSQIYEQYV. The V gene is TRBV18, the J gene TRBJ2-7, with unresolved D. From germline, CDR1 is KGHSH and CDR2 LQKENI. The CDR3 contains 13 residues. V was pared by 6 bases and J by 4 bases, with 13 bases between.

This clonotype was recorded many times. The chain employs TRBV5-1 and TRBJ1-2, with 10 bases fitting TRBD1. Germline V CDR1 and CDR2: SGHRS, YFSETQ. The trim removed 0 bases at V and 8 bases at J, leaving 10 bases unmatched. The CDR3 length is 16 residues. CDR3: CASSLGGDRGRKGYTF. The CDR3 DNA sequence: TGCGCCAGCAGCTTGGGGGGCGACAGGGGGCGGAAAGGCTACACCTTC.

Ten or more counts support this clonotype. This chain links TRBV9 with TRBJ2-3, with TRBD2 matching 7 bases. The CDR3 runs 16 residues. Germline loops: CDR1 SGDLS, CDR2 YYNGEE. After removal of 4 bases from V and 2 bases from J, the junction contained 10 bases not matched to a gene. The CDR3 loop reads CASSTFGGGNTDTQYF. The CDR3 DNA sequence: TGTGCCAGCAGCACTTTTGGGGGGGGGAACACAGATACGCAGTATTTT.

This clonotype was picked up many times. At one end the junction does not follow the germline gene, possibly because of a read error. The chain employs TRBV7-3 and TRBJ1-1; D unresolved. The CDR3 is made up of 14 amino acids. Germline values: CDR1 SGHTA, CDR2 FQGTGA. The CDR3 coding sequence is TGTGCCAGCAGCCTAACGCTTGGTGGCACTGAAGCTTTCTTT. Its translation is CASSLTLGGTEAFF.

The chain recombines TRBV25-1 with TRBJ2-3; tentative D call: TRBD2 (5 bases). CDR3 length: 15 amino acids. The germline V gene has CDR1 MGHDK and CDR2 SYGVNS. Deletions cut 1 base from V and 2 bases from J, with 10 bases between. The CDR3 nucleotides read TGTGCCAGCAGTGAATCTGCGAGGGCCACAGATACGCAGTATTTT. Protein product: CASSESARATDTQYF.

J is TRBJ1-2 and V is TRBV18; TRBD1 aligns across 7 bases. The germline V gene encodes CDR1 KGHSH and CDR2 LQKENI. Germline trimming cut 3 bases from V and 8 bases from J; bases unmatched to any gene: 6. The CDR3 has 13 residues. For the CDR3, the DNA is TGTGCCAGCTCACCTGGGACAGCCGTCGGCTACACCTTC. As protein: CASSPGTAVGYTF.

This clonotype came up a few times. The chain carries TRBV3-1 and TRBJ2-2; tentatively, D is TRBD2 (5 bases). The CDR3 is made up of 14 amino acids. Germline CDR1 and CDR2: LGHDT and YNNKEL (reference sequence). The V end lost 3 bases, the J end lost 5 bases, and 10 bases lay between the germline ends. The CDR3 loop is CASSHNEGTGELFF. The CDR3 DNA is TGTGCCAGCAGCCACAATGAGGGAACCGGGGAGCTGTTTTTT.

The J gene is TRBJ2-7, the V gene TRBV30; D remains unclear. Germline V gene data show CDR1 as GTSNPN and CDR2 as SVGIG (reference sequence). V shed 2 bases and J shed 4 bases, with 15 bases lying between them. The CDR3 contains 14 residues. CDR3 in DNA: TGTGCCTGGAGTCCCGCACTCCCGCCTTACGAGCAGTACTTC. It is translated as CAWSPALPPYEQYF. Looking up the rest from reference TRBV30 and TRBJ2-7 gives the full variable domain: SQTIHQWPATLVQPVGSPLSLECTVEGTSNPNLYWYRQAAGRGLQLLFYSVGIGQISSEVPQNLSASRPQDRQFILSSKKLLLSDSGFYLCAWSPALPPYEQYFGPGTRLTVT.

This clonotype was found a few times. The chain employs TRBV5-1 and TRBJ2-1; 13 nucleotides align to TRBD2. The CDR3 length is 16 residues. The germline CDR1 and CDR2 sequences are SGHRS and YFSETQ. V shed 3 bases and J 5 bases; nucleotides not matched to a gene: 5. The DNA for the CDR3 is TGCGCCAGCAGCTGGGGGGGGACTAGCGGGGACAATGAGCAGTTCTTC. It codes for CASSWGGTSGDNEQFF.

This clonotype occurred many times. The rearrangement links TRBV10-1 to TRBJ2-2, with D possibly matching TRBD1 (6 bases). The CDR3 covers 13 residues. Germline V CDR1 and CDR2: WNHNN, SYGVQD (reference sequence). Trimming removed 6 bases from V and 3 bases from J, with 8 bases in between. The CDR3 DNA reads as TGCGCCAGCAGGGACAGAGACACCGGGGAGCTGTTTTTT. Its protein is CASRDRDTGELFF.

This clonotype was seen at least ten times. The J gene is TRBJ1-1, the V gene TRBV3-1; 7 bases fit TRBD1. This CDR3 region has 14 residues. The V segment lost 1 base and the J segment 5 bases; nucleotides outside the gene matches: 4. CDR1 is LGHDT and CDR2 is YNNKEL in the germline V gene (reference sequence). In DNA, the CDR3 is TGTGCCAGCAGCCAAGGACAGGGTGTTACTGAAGCTTTCTTT. It is translated as CASSQGQGVTEAFF.

This chain uses TRBV7-2 with TRBJ1-5; 7 positions match TRBD1. The CDR3 sequence is 15 residues long. V was pared by 5 bases and J by 9 bases, with 13 bases of the junction left unmatched. Germline CDR1 reads SGHTA; CDR2 reads FQGNSA. The CDR3 bases are TGTGCCAGCAGCCCCGGAACAGGGGCCCCATGGCCCCAGCATTTT. Protein product: CASSPGTGAPWPQHF.

This clonotype was counted a few times. The gene calls are TRBV5-1 and TRBJ1-1; no clear D gene. The germline gives CDR1 SGHRS, CDR2 YFSETQ. This CDR3 spans 14 amino acids. V lost 1 base and J 6 bases, leaving 13 bases between the germline ends. CDR3: CASSLSNEGPEAFF. For the CDR3, the DNA is TGCGCCAGCAGCTTGTCCAACGAGGGTCCTGAAGCTTTCTTT.

There are many counts of this clonotype. V and J are TRBV6-2 or TRBV6-3 and TRBJ1-1; no firm D call. V was cut by 8 bases and J by 1 base, with 11 bases left in between. Per the germline V gene, CDR1 is MNHEY and CDR2 is SVGEGT. The CDR3 is 13 amino acids. The CDR3 region has the DNA TGTGCCAGCGTTGGGCAGCCGAACACTGAAGCTTTCTTT. Translating it yields CASVGQPNTEAFF.

This clonotype was seen ten or more times. CDR3 in DNA: TGTGCCAGCAGCGTAGAGATAAGTGTGAGGGGTGAGCAGTTCTTC. Protein product: CASSVEISVRGEQFF. This sequence joins TRBV9 and TRBJ2-1, with D perhaps matching TRBD1 or TRBD2 (5 bases each). CDR3 length: 15 residues. CDR1 is SGDLS, CDR2 YYNGEE, per germline. The V end was cut by 0 bases, the J end by 9 bases, with 16 bases between.

This clonotype appeared many times. The chain carries TRBV12-3 or TRBV12-4 and TRBJ2-3, with TRBD1 matching over 8 bases. CDR3 size: 16 residues. Unmatched junction bases numbered 11, after V lost 5 bases and J lost 4 bases. In nucleotides, the CDR3 is TGTGCCAGCAGTCCCGGACAGGGCTCTTACTCAGATACGCAGTATTTT. It translates to CASSPGQGSYSDTQYF.